Following are 8 T cell receptor beta chains from one sample sequenced in a study of CXCR3-negative and CXCR3-positive naive CD8 T cells (dated by TCRdb to about 2019). The sequencer was a NextSeq 550. The Human TCR Profiling Kit (MiLaboratory) was used to make UMI-labeled 5' RACE TRB cDNA libraries. The reads were reprocessed in TCRdb, with one entry per CDR3 protein sequence and no accompanying DNA. The sample's records list fewer than 80,000 distinct CDR3 sequences. The ten largest account for 4.3% of the sample. The material sequenced was naive CXCR3- CD8+ T cells from blood. This sample's cell subset or site label indicates: CD45RO-CCR7+CD27+CD95- naive CD8+ T cells lacking CXCR3 (TNR3-). Receptors were obtained from a human donor in good health. Some clones in this sample may be carry-over from other donors' samples.

The gene calls are TRBV7-9 and TRBJ2-2. The CDR3 runs 17 residues. CDR1 SEHNR and CDR2 FQNEAQ come from the germline V gene (reference sequence). CDR3 residues: CASSLPDVTQNTGELFF.

This clonotype is deemed medium-sized by its frequency. The rearrangement links TRBV7-9 to TRBJ2-5. The germline gives CDR1 SEHNR, CDR2 FQNEAQ (reference sequence). CDR3 length equals 14 residues. CDR3 loop: CASSFSGGQETQYF.

The chain combines TRBV29-1 with TRBJ2-2; no DNA is available, so the TRBD1 call from TCRdb remains unchecked. The CDR3 is 15 amino acids. The germline V gene has CDR1 SQVTM and CDR2 ANQGSEA. The CDR3 sequence is CSAGPGVSSTGELFF.

This clonotype shows up as large by frequency. The chain has TRBV20-1 and TRBJ1-1. Germline CDR1 reads DFQATT; CDR2 reads SNEGSKA (reference sequence). CDR3 size: 12 residues. CDR3 sequence: CSAPSGVTEAFF.

V usage is TRBV20-1 and J usage is TRBJ2-5; TCRdb's D call, TRBD1, is unchecked because there is no DNA. CDR1 is DFQATT, CDR2 SNEGSKA, per germline (reference sequence). The CDR3 extends over 13 amino acids. This CDR3 reads CSARERRAETQYF.

This chain uses TRBV27 with TRBJ1-1; absent DNA, TCRdb's TRBD1 call cannot be checked. Germline V gene data show CDR1 as MNHEY and CDR2 as SMNVEV (reference sequence). The CDR3 is 13 residues long. CDR3: CATPLGGDTEAFF.

V is TRBV6-2 or TRBV6-3 and J is TRBJ2-7; no DNA is available, so the TRBD1 call from TCRdb remains unchecked. Germline assignment: CDR1 MNHEY and CDR2 SVGEGT. This CDR3 has 15 amino acids. The CDR3 here is CASSYPDRGPYEQYF.

The chain carries TRBV7-8 and TRBJ2-3. This CDR3 spans 14 amino acids. Germline CDR1 is SGHVS and CDR2 is FQNEAQ. The CDR3: CASSLAWTGDTQYF.